Described below is a single T cell receptor beta chain sequence and its context. TCRdb's table, derived via immunoSEQ multiplex PCR, lists solely in-frame clones and lacks some. Here the sample spans approximately 440,000 clones, around 89% being singletons. This record comes from a study of blood T cell repertoires in COVID-19. Study overall: Acute and convalescent COVID-19 specimens originated in the United States, Italy and Spain.

This CDR3 comprises 14 residues. Trimming cost V 7 bases and J 0 bases, with 12 bases left between them. Germline CDR1 is LNHDA and CDR2 is SQIVND (reference sequence). Seattle patients were enrolled during active infection and followed longitudinally. Sequencing input: peripheral blood. This chain links TRBV19 with TRBJ1-1; D uncertain. This TCR was recovered from a woman between 45 and 65 years old with COVID-19, enrolled during active disease. The CDR3 coding sequence is TGTGCCAGTATGGTGGCAGTCATGAACACTGAAGCTTTCTTT. Translated, it gives CASMVAVMNTEAFF. Full variable domain (rest looked up from reference TRBV19 and TRBJ1-1): DGGITQSPKYLFRKEGQNVTLSCEQNLNHDAMYWYRQDPGQGLRLIYYSQIVNDFQKGDIAEGYSVSREKKESFPLTVTSAQKNPTAFYLCASMVAVMNTEAFFGQGTRLTVV.